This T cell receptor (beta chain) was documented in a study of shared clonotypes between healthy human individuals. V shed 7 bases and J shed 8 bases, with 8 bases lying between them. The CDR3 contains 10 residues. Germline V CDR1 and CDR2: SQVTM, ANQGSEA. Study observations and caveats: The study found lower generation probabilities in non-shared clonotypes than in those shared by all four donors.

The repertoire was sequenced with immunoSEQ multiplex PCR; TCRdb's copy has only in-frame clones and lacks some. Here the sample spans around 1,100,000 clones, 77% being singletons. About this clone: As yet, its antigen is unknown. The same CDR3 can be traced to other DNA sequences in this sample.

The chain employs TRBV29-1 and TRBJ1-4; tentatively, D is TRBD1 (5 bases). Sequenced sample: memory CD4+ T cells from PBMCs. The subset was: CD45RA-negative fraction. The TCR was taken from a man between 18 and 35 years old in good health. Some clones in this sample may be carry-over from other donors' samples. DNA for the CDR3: TGCAGCGCCGGGACGGAAAAACTGTTTTTT. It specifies CSAGTEKLFF.